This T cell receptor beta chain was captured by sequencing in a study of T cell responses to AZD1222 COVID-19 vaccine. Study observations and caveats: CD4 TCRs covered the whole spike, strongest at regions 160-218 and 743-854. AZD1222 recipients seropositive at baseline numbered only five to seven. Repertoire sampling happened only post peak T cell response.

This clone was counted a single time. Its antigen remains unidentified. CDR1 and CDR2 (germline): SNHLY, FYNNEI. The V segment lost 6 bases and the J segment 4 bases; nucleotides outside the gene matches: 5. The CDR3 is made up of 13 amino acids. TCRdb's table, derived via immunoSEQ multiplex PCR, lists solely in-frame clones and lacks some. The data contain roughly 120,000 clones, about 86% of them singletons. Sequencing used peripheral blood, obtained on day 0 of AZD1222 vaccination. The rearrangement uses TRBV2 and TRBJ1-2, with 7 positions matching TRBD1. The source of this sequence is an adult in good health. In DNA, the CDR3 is TGTGCCAGCAGCCTGGGGGACAGCTATGGCTACACCTTC. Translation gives CASSLGDSYGYTF. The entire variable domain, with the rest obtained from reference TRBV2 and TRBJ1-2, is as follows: EPEVTQTPSHQVTQMGQEVILRCVPISNHLYFYWYRQILGQKVEFLVSFYNNEISEKSEIFDDQFSVERPDGSNFTLKIRSTKLEDSAMYFCASSLGDSYGYTFGSGTRLTVV.